These 27 T cell receptor beta chains originate from one sample sequenced in a study of PD-1 blockade in classical Hodgkin lymphoma. The time point: newly diagnosed, previously untreated cHL patient sample. The CD4+ T cells used were purified from thawed PBMCs through magnetic negative selection. Profiled with immunoSEQ multiplex PCR; TCRdb holds only in-frame clones, not every one. This table holds about 34,000 clones, roughly 89% found once. Specimen: CD4+ T cells from blood. The source of these receptors is a human donor with classical Hodgkin lymphoma.

J is TRBJ1-1 and V is TRBV5-8; unclear D gene. The CDR3 has 15 amino acids. Germline V gene sequence: CDR1 SGHTS, CDR2 YDEGEE. Trimming stripped 5 bases from V and 1 base from J, with 15 bases between. The CDR3 DNA reads as TGTGCCAGCAGGCCGGCCCTCGACAAGAACACTGAAGCTTTCTTT. It encodes CASRPALDKNTEAFF.

Only one count was recorded for this clone. The chain carries TRBV30 and TRBJ1-1; D is perhaps TRBD1 (5 bases). The germline V gene has CDR1 GTSNPN and CDR2 SVGIG (reference sequence). Trimming took 3 bases from V and 5 from J, leaving 13 bases between them. The CDR3 spans 13 residues. CDR3 amino acids: CAWRLAGWTEAFF. The CDR3 DNA reads TGTGCCTGGAGACTAGCAGGGTGGACTGAAGCTTTCTTT.

This chain uses TRBV28 with TRBJ2-5; perhaps TRBD1 as D (6 bases). Germline loops: CDR1 MDHEN, CDR2 SYDVKM. There are 13 residues in the CDR3. V lost 7 bases, J lost 8 bases, and 17 bases lay in between. The CDR3 nucleotides read TGTGCCAGCAACCCCTCAGGGGTCCGAACCCAGTACTTC. This sequence encodes CASNPSGVRTQYF.

The V and J genes are TRBV10-1 and TRBJ1-4; D unresolved. Trimming removed 0 bases at V and 6 bases at J, with 8 bases between. Germline CDR1 WNHNN, CDR2 SYGVQD (reference sequence). The CDR3 extends over 14 amino acids. CDR3 sequence: CASSESGSDEKLFF. DNA of the CDR3: TGCGCCAGCAGTGAGTCGGGGAGTGATGAAAAACTGTTTTTT.

The CDR3 region is CASRGDYYEQYF. Here the CDR3 DNA reads TGCGCCAGCCGGGGGGATTACTACGAGCAGTACTTC. The chain uses TRBV10-2 and TRBJ2-7; the match to TRBD2 covers 7 bases. Germline CDR1 reads WSHSY; CDR2 reads SAAADI. The CDR3 covers 12 residues. Trimming cost V 8 bases and J 3 bases; bases outside gene matches: 4.

The V and J genes are TRBV11-2 and TRBJ2-5; TRBD2 matches 8 bases. This CDR3 is built from 13 residues. CDR1 is SGHAT, CDR2 FQNNGV, per germline. V shed 5 bases, J shed 9 bases, and the junction held 8 bases outside the gene matches. CDR3 sequence (DNA): TGTGCCAGCAGCCCCGGGGGGGCCACGGCCCAGTACTTC. Encoded protein: CASSPGGATAQYF.

This sequence joins TRBV5-1 and TRBJ2-5; 7 nucleotides align to TRBD2. The CDR3 spans 14 residues. From germline, CDR1 is SGHRS and CDR2 YFSETQ. After removal of 0 bases from V and 5 bases from J, the junction contained 4 bases not matched to a gene. The CDR3 protein is CASSLASGIETQYF. DNA of the CDR3: TGCGCCAGCAGCTTGGCTAGCGGCATCGAGACCCAGTACTTC.

The chain combines TRBV7-2 with TRBJ1-1; D call uncertain. Trimming removed 2 bases from V and 1 base from J, with 11 bases in between. Germline CDR1 reads SGHTA; CDR2 reads FQGNSA. The CDR3 runs to 15 residues. The CDR3 sequence is CASSLSGLSNTEAFF. CDR3 nucleotide sequence: TGTGCCAGCAGCTTATCAGGACTATCGAACACTGAAGCTTTCTTT.

The rearrangement uses TRBV27 and TRBJ1-2, with D unclear. The germline V and J ends were trimmed by 5 bases and 3 bases, with 16 bases remaining between them. CDR3 length equals 15 residues. Germline V CDR1 and CDR2: MNHEY, SMNVEV (reference sequence). The CDR3 DNA is TGTGCCAGCAGTCGGGAGAGGGCTGGGGACTATGGCTACACCTTC. Protein: CASSRERAGDYGYTF.

The V and J genes are TRBV5-4 and TRBJ1-1, with TRBD1 as a possible D gene (6 bases). The CDR3 runs to 14 residues. Germline CDR1 and CDR2: SGHNT and YYREEE (reference sequence). V lost 3 bases and J lost 5, with 14 bases in between. CDR3: CASSSGQTLTEAFF. CDR3 nucleotide sequence: TGTGCCAGCAGCTCAGGACAGACTCTAACTGAAGCTTTCTTT.

V gene TRBV7-9 combines with J gene TRBJ1-5; tentative D call: TRBD1 (6 bases). The CDR3 totals 15 residues. Germline CDR1 SEHNR, CDR2 FQNEAQ (reference sequence). With 5 bases removed from V and 7 bases from J, the gap between germline ends came to 18 bases. CDR3 loop: CASSASTGLGQPQHF. The CDR3 nucleotides are TGTGCCAGCAGCGCCTCAACAGGGTTAGGACAGCCCCAGCATTTT.

The genes are TRBV5-4 and TRBJ2-5; D gene uncertain. The CDR3 has 12 residues. V was clipped by 2 bases and J by 9 bases, with 11 bases between them. Germline loops: CDR1 SGHNT, CDR2 YYREEE (reference sequence). The CDR3 DNA follows: TGTGCCAGCAGCTTTAATCTGTTGGCCCAGTACTTC. This encodes CASSFNLLAQYF.

The chain is built from TRBV7-2 and TRBJ1-2; 7 nucleotides match TRBD1. The germline V gene encodes CDR1 SGHTA and CDR2 FQGNSA. CDR3 length: 16 residues. The V gene end was trimmed by 0 bases and the J gene end by 2 bases; junction bases not matched to a gene: 6. This CDR3 reads CASSLARDRVNYGYTF. The CDR3 region has the DNA TGTGCCAGCAGCTTAGCCCGGGACAGAGTAAACTATGGCTACACCTTC.

This chain joins TRBV5-4 and TRBJ2-7; 9 nucleotides line up with TRBD2. The CDR3 totals 17 residues. V was clipped by 3 bases and J by 4 bases; unmatched bases: 14. Looked up from germline, CDR1 is SGHNT and CDR2 is YYREEE (reference sequence). Here the CDR3 DNA reads TGTGCCAGCAGCTCGCCCCCGGCTCCGGGACTAGCATACGAGCAGTACTTC. It encodes CASSSPPAPGLAYEQYF.

The rearrangement links TRBV30 to TRBJ1-5; D unresolved. Per the germline V gene, CDR1 is GTSNPN and CDR2 is SVGIG (reference sequence). The CDR3 covers 13 residues. V was pared by 7 bases and J by 3 bases, with 13 bases between. The CDR3 sequence is CALAEKLNQPQHF. The CDR3 DNA sequence: TGTGCCTTGGCAGAGAAACTCAATCAGCCCCAGCATTTT. Based on the CDR3 plus reference TRBV30 and TRBJ1-5, the full variable domain is SQTIHQWPATLVQPVGSPLSLECTVEGTSNPNLYWYRQAAGRGLQLLFYSVGIGQISSEVPQNLSASRPQDRQFILSSKKLLLSDSGFYLCALAEKLNQPQHFGDGTRLSIL.

This clone has a handful of counts. The chain is built from TRBV5-1 and TRBJ2-2; D remains unclear. CDR3 size: 12 residues. V was shortened by 2 bases and J by 2 bases, with 1 base between the two germline ends. CDR1 SGHRS and CDR2 YFSETQ come from the germline V gene. CDR3 protein: CASSFNTGELFF. The CDR3 DNA sequence: TGCGCCAGCAGCTTTAACACCGGGGAGCTGTTTTTT.

DNA for the CDR3: TGTGCCAGCAGTGAAGGGGGAGGGATTGAAAAACTGTTTTTT. Its protein product is CASSEGGGIEKLFF. The V gene is TRBV25-1, the J gene TRBJ1-4, with a weak D call TRBD1 (5 bases). V was pared by 2 bases and J by 7 bases, with 11 bases between. The germline gives CDR1 MGHDK, CDR2 SYGVNS. This CDR3 has 14 amino acids. The full variable domain, completed using reference TRBV25-1 and TRBJ1-4, is EADIYQTPRYLVIGTGKKITLECSQTMGHDKMYWYQQDPGMELHLIHYSYGVNSTEKGDLSSESTVSRIRTEHFPLTLESARPSHTSQYLCASSEGGGIEKLFFGSGTQLSVL.

This sequence joins TRBV7-6 and TRBJ2-1, with TRBD2 matching over 8 bases. Trimming took 3 bases from V and 5 from J; bases not matched to a gene: 6. From germline, CDR1 is SGHVS and CDR2 FNYEAQ. This CDR3 spans 15 amino acids. CDR3 coding DNA: TGTGCCAGCAGCTTGGGGCGGGGGGCAGACAATGAGCAGTTCTTC. Amino acid sequence: CASSLGRGADNEQFF.

This chain uses TRBV28 with TRBJ1-1; D is ambiguous. Germline V gene lookup returns CDR1 MDHEN and CDR2 SYDVKM. This CDR3 is built from 14 residues. V was pared by 8 bases and J by 1 base, with 14 bases between. The CDR3 region is CASAFVRRNTEAFF. Written as DNA, the CDR3 is TGTGCCAGCGCTTTCGTCAGGAGGAACACTGAAGCTTTCTTT.

V is TRBV6-1 and J is TRBJ2-1, with TRBD1 matching 9 bases. In germline, CDR1 is MNHNS, CDR2 SASEGT. This CDR3 has 14 residues. Trimming took 6 bases from V and 9 from J; bases not matched to a gene: 9. The CDR3 DNA follows: TGTGCCAGCAGGGACGACAGGGGGATAGTTGAGCAGTTCTTC. It translates to CASRDDRGIVEQFF.

This clone has only a few counts. The chain joins TRBV7-9 to TRBJ1-2; tentatively, D is TRBD1 (6 bases). Deletions cut 6 bases from V and 4 bases from J, with 12 bases between. The germline V gene encodes CDR1 SEHNR and CDR2 FQNEAQ (reference sequence). This CDR3 has 13 amino acids. This CDR3 is CASRSTGAYGYTF. The CDR3 region has the DNA TGTGCCAGCAGATCGACAGGCGCCTATGGCTACACCTTC.

CDR3 nucleotides: TGTGCCAGCAGTTCCGCGAATATCGGGGGAAACACCATATATTTT. Translation gives CASSSANIGGNTIYF. The chain uses TRBV6-5 and TRBJ1-3, with unresolved D. The germline V and J ends were trimmed by 4 bases and 4 bases, with 14 bases remaining between them. Germline values: CDR1 MNHEY, CDR2 SVGAGI. This CDR3 is built from 15 residues.

The chain links TRBV3-2 to TRBJ2-3; the DNA was not compared with TRBD1, the D call given in the table. TRBV3-2 is given as a pseudogene. CDR3 length: 9 amino acids. The CDR3 DNA sequence: TGTGCCAGCAGCCAAACAAAGGGGTTT. It codes for CASSQTKGF.

V is TRBV7-6 and J is TRBJ1-6, with D perhaps TRBD1 (6 bases). The CDR3 runs to 17 residues. CDR1 and CDR2 from the germline V gene are SGHVS and FNYEAQ. The V gene lost 1 base and the J gene lost 3 bases, with 13 bases spanning the gap. CDR3 amino acids: CASSLEAGRGYNSPLHF. As DNA, the CDR3 is TGTGCCAGCAGCTTAGAGGCGGGCAGGGGCTATAATTCACCCCTCCACTTT.

The genes are TRBV5-1 and TRBJ2-1; D uncertain. Germline V CDR1 and CDR2: SGHRS, YFSETQ. The V end lost 2 bases, the J end lost 8 bases, and 11 bases lay between the germline ends. The CDR3 spans 13 residues. The CDR3 loop is CASSLIGVDEQFF. CDR3 DNA sequence: TGCGCCAGCAGCTTAATTGGGGTCGATGAGCAGTTCTTC.

The chain links TRBV18 to TRBJ2-7; a possible D gene is TRBD1 (6 bases). Trimming cost V 3 bases and J 4 bases, with 19 bases left between them. This CDR3 is 16 amino acids long. Per the germline V gene, CDR1 is KGHSH and CDR2 is LQKENI. CDR3 sequence (DNA): TGTGCCAGCTCACCCCGAGGGATAGGGACACGTTACGAGCAGTACTTC. Encoded protein: CASSPRGIGTRYEQYF.

The chain is built from TRBV28 and TRBJ1-4; 8 bases map to TRBD1. V gave up 6 bases and J gave up 4 bases; unmatched junction bases: 4. Germline V gives CDR1 MDHEN, CDR2 SYDVKM. The CDR3 length is 14 residues. CDR3 nucleotides: TGTGCCAGCAGCATGACAGGGGATAATGAAAAACTGTTTTTT. It translates to CASSMTGDNEKLFF.